Listed below are T cell receptor beta chains from one sample, sequenced in a study of shared clonotypes between healthy human individuals. Some clones are missing from TCRdb's copy, which holds only in-frame ones; the method was immunoSEQ multiplex PCR. The sample has around 2.1 million clones, approximately 94% seen once. The source material was naive CD8+ T cells from PBMCs. The receptors here all came from a man between 18 and 35 years old in good health. Some clones in this sample may be carry-over from other donors' samples. CDR3s include the opening cysteine and the closing phenylalanine or tryptophan. A D gene is named only where the DNA matches it firmly. The size of a clone is reported for some rows only, either as once, few or many, or as a class for expanded clones.

d_gene | j_gene | abundance | v_gene | CDR3nt | CDR3aa
. | TRBJ2-3 | . | TRBV11-2 | TGTGCCAGCAGCTCTAGACTAGTTAGGCCCACAGATACGCAGTATTTT | CASSSRLVRPTDTQYF
TRBD1 | TRBJ2-2 | . | TRBV12-5 | TGTGCTAGTGGTTTGGCCCCCGGGACAGGGCGAACCGGGGAGCTGTTTTTT | CASGLAPGTGRTGELFF
. | TRBJ2-1 | . | TRBV9 | TGTGCCAGCAGCGTCGGGGACTTCAATGAGCAGTTCTTC | CASSVGDFNEQFF
. | TRBJ2-7 | . | TRBV7-8 | TGTGCCAGCAGCTTCAGGAGGGGAGGTGATTCCGAGCAGTACTTC | CASSFRRGGDSEQYF
TRBD2 | TRBJ2-1 | . | TRBV5-4 | TGTGCCAGCAGCTCGGGACTAGCGCCGAATGAGCAGTTCTTC | CASSSGLAPNEQFF
TRBD1 | TRBJ2-5 | . | TRBV10-3 | TGTGCCATCAGTGTTGGCGGACAGGTAGGGGAGACCCAGTACTTC | CAISVGGQVGETQYF
. | TRBJ1-1 | once | TRBV6-1 | TGTGCCAGCAGTGCCTCTGGACAGTGGAACACTGAAGCTTTCTTT | CASSASGQWNTEAFF
. | TRBJ2-5 | . | TRBV14 | TGTGCCAGCAGCCCGAGGATCCGGGAGACCCAGTACTTC | CASSPRIRETQYF
. | TRBJ2-7 | . | TRBV28 | TGTGCCAGCAGTTTCCGCCGTACCTGGGAGCAGTACTTC | CASSFRRTWEQYF
TRBD1 | TRBJ1-2 | . | TRBV6-5 | TGTGCCAGCAGTCCGACAGGGGGCCGGGACTATGGCTACACCTTC | CASSPTGGRDYGYTF
. | TRBJ2-7 | . | TRBV2 | TGTGCCAGCAGTGAAGCCACCGGACGGCCCTCCTACGAGCAGTACTTC | CASSEATGRPSYEQYF
TRBD1 | TRBJ1-1 | . | TRBV4-3 | TGCGCCAGCAGCCAACGGACAGGGGTCATGAACACTGAAGCTTTCTTT | CASSQRTGVMNTEAFF
. | TRBJ1-1 | . | TRBV7-3 | TGTGCCAGCAGCTTATCCCCCCTGAGGGTGGGCACTGAAGCTTTCTTT | CASSLSPLRVGTEAFF
. | TRBJ2-1 | . | TRBV7-8 | TGTGCCAGCAGCTCCCCCGGTGAGCAGTTCTTC | CASSSPGEQFF
. | TRBJ2-7 | . | TRBV5-1 | TGCGCCAGCAGCTCCGGGAGAAGCTCCTACGAGCAGTACTTC | CASSSGRSSYEQYF
. | TRBJ2-5 | . | TRBV7-3 | TGTGCCAGCAGCCCCGGGGTGGGGGATGGTTTGGAGACCCAGTACTTC | CASSPGVGDGLETQYF
. | TRBJ1-1 | . | TRBV5-6 | TGTGCCAGCAGCTCATCTCAGGGGCCATTGAGTGAAGCTTTCTTT | CASSSSQGPLSEAFF